This T cell receptor (beta chain) was sequenced during a study of CD8 T cells in ankylosing spondylitis (dated 2017 in TCRdb). Describing the broader study: To find TCR variants linked to disease, the study profiled T cell receptor beta repertoires in ankylosing spondylitis patients and healthy donors. In total, the full study cohort was made up of about 110 healthy donors and approximately 27 ankylosing spondylitis patients. Peripheral blood samples were taken, and synovial fluid was additionally collected from ankylosing spondylitis patients. The paper's findings and limits, for the study overall: The disease-linked clones were reported as significantly enriched in matched synovial fluid samples from ankylosing spondylitis patients. The disease-linked clones showed a CD8+ phenotype and occurred at relatively low frequencies in peripheral blood. Some motif variants had previously been reported in the synovial fluid and blood of reactive arthritis patients, which suggests shared mechanisms of disease initiation. A TCR beta motif of several highly homologous amino acid variants appeared characteristic of blood from ankylosing spondylitis patients.

This clonotype has only a few counts. Its antigen remains undetermined. There are no base qualities to consult, and no much larger clone falls within one base. The listed sequencing device is Illumina HiSeq 2500. Quantitative 5'-RACE with molecular barcodes was used to prepare TCR beta libraries. The study's processing was this. To identify disease-linked TCR variants, a new computational method was used, one built on a probabilistic model of VDJ rearrangement. TCRdb ran its own pipeline on the public reads, namely fastp trimming at Q25 and MiXCR clone calling, and kept in-frame beta chains. Entries are consolidated by CDR3 protein sequence, retaining the most common genes and DNA. TCRdb's processing, not the authors', yielded these V and J calls. Here the sample has more than 600,000 distinct CDR3 sequences; under 20% occur a single time. About 20% of the sample is taken by the ten largest. V has 6 bases trimmed and J has 3 bases trimmed; junction bases matching no gene number 5. Including the terminal cysteine and phenylalanine, the CDR3 comprises 15 residues. The only DNA kept is the CDR3, 45 bases in frame from the first base.

The sequence joins TRBV12-3 or TRBV12-4 to TRBJ1-6; 7 central nucleotides agree with TRBD1. Sequencing was performed on blood, either unsorted or a sorted T cell fraction (not recorded which). The TCR originated in a male donor with ankylosing spondylitis. The CDR3 has the sequence CASRPGQDYNSPLHF. The nucleotide sequence reads TGTGCCAGCAGGCCCGGACAGGACTATAATTCACCCCTCCACTTT.